The sample holds many counts of the clone carrying this T cell receptor (beta chain). Its antigen remains unknown. Germline V CDR1 and CDR2: DFQATT, SNEGSKA (reference sequence). V was cut by 0 bases and J by 6 bases, with 10 bases left in between. There are 13 residues in the CDR3. This sample is drawn from a study of T-cell reconstitution after alpha-beta-depleted transplantation in children. Unique molecular identifiers tagged the TCRbeta library. TCRdb analysed the PCR reads with MiXCR anew, one entry per CDR3 protein. Here the sample spans over 200,000 distinct CDR3 sequences, about 11% being singletons. General observations from the study: Among T cells one year after transplant, newly produced cells accounted for most counts and diversity.

The sequencing used PBMCs, collected before TCRalphabeta/CD19-depleted stem cell transplant. V and J are TRBV20-1 and TRBJ2-3; D unclear. The TCR comes from a child under two years old with acute myeloid leukemia, due to receive a stem cell transplant. DNA of the CDR3: TGCAGTGCTAGAGACCCTGTAGGGGATACGCAGTATTTT. This gives the protein CSARDPVGDTQYF.